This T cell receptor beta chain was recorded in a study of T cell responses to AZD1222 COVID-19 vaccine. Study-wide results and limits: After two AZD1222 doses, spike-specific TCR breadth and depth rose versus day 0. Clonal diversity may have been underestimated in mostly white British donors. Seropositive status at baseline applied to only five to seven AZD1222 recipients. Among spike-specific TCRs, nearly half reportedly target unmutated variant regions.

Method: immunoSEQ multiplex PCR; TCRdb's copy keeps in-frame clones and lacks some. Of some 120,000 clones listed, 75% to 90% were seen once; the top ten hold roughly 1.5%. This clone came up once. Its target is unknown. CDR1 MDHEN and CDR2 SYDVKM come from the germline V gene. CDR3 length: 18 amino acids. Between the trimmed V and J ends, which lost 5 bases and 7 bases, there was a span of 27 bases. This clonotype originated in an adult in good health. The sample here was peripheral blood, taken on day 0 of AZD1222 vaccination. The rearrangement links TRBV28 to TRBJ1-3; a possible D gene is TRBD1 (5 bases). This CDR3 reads CASSPGANRDKPTNTIYF. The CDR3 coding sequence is TGTGCCAGCAGTCCTGGGGCCAATCGGGATAAACCGACCAACACCATATATTTT. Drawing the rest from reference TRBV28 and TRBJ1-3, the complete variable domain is DVKVTQSSRYLVKRTGEKVFLECVQDMDHENMFWYRQDPGLGLRLIYFSYDVKMKEKGDIPEGYSVSREKKERFSLILESASTNQTSMYLCASSPGANRDKPTNTIYFGEGSWLTVV.